A selection of T cell receptor beta chains follows, all from one sample in a study of cytomegalovirus exposure and HLA in healthy donors. Some clones are missing from TCRdb's copy, which holds only in-frame ones; the method was immunoSEQ multiplex PCR. The data hold fewer than 150,000 clones, with 70% to 75% observed a single time. The material sequenced was PBMCs. All receptors derive from a woman aged 30 to 39 in good health and CMV-seronegative. CDR3s include the opening cysteine and the closing phenylalanine or tryptophan. D genes are given only for firm matches. Not every row has a clone size; where given, it reads once, few, many or a size class.

TRBJ1-3,-,-,TRBV5-4,TGTGCCAGCAGAAAACAGGGTGGTGGAAACACCATATACTTT,CASRKQGGGNTIYF
TRBJ1-6,few,-,TRBV19,TGTGCCAGTACGAAAGCGTATCCCCTCCACTTT,CASTKAYPLHF
TRBJ2-5,-,-,TRBV28,TGTGCCAGCAGTCTCCCCGGCAGCGGCCAAGAGACCCAGTACTTC,CASSLPGSGQETQYF
TRBJ2-3,-,TRBD2,TRBV9,TGTGCCAGCAGCCCTTTTAGCGGGAGGGCCGGCACAGATACGCAGTATTTT,CASSPFSGRAGTDTQYF
TRBJ2-1,few,-,TRBV5-1,TGCGCCAGCAGCTTGGCCGTGGCTGGGGAGAATGAGCAGTTCTTC,CASSLAVAGENEQFF
TRBJ1-1,-,TRBD1,TRBV7-9,TGTGCCAGCAGCCAACAGGGGTACACTGAAGCTTTCTTT,CASSQQGYTEAFF
TRBJ2-3,-,-,TRBV7-9,TGTGCCAGCAGCTTAATCACGGTTACTAGCACAGATACGCAGTATTTT,CASSLITVTSTDTQYF
TRBJ2-1,-,TRBD2,TRBV5-1,TGCGCAAGCGGGAACTCTAGCGGGGGAAACAATGAGCAGTTCTTC,CASGNSSGGNNEQFF
TRBJ2-3,-,-,TRBV7-3,TGTGCCAGCAGCGACCGGAGGGCAGATACGCAGTATTTT,CASSDRRADTQYF
TRBJ2-1,-,TRBD2,TRBV7-8,TGTGCCAGCAGCGCGTCTGGACTAGCGGGAGGGAATGAGCAGTTCTTC,CASSASGLAGGNEQFF
TRBJ1-1,few,TRBD1,TRBV14,TGTGCCAGCAGCCAAGAGGGGACAGGGATGAGCACTGAAGCTTTCTTT,CASSQEGTGMSTEAFF
TRBJ2-3,-,TRBD2,TRBV7-9,TGTGCCAGCAGCCCACGGACTAGCTCGGTCACAGATACGCAGTATTTT,CASSPRTSSVTDTQYF
TRBJ1-1,-,TRBD1,TRBV6-5,TGTGCCAGCAGCGGGGACAGGGGTTTCCCTGAAGCTTTCTTT,CASSGDRGFPEAFF
TRBJ2-3,few,TRBD2,TRBV5-1,TGCGCCAGCAGCTTGGCCGGACCTAGCGGGGCCCCAGATACGCAGTATTTT,CASSLAGPSGAPDTQYF
TRBJ2-5,few,-,TRBV19,TGTGCCAGTAGTGGGGACTCTATCGAGACCCAGTACTTC,CASSGDSIETQYF
TRBJ1-1,-,-,TRBV18,TGTGCCAGCTCACCAGTCAGTGATAACACTGAAGCTTTCTTT,CASSPVSDNTEAFF